The T cell receptor (beta chain) under discussion was sequenced for a study of tumor-infiltrating lymphocytes in localized non-small cell lung cancer. Study-level background: Some samples were collected after neoadjuvant chemotherapy; smokers, never-smokers and several histologies were included. General observations from the study: Different pieces of the same tissue went to different assays, confounding technical variation with intratumor heterogeneity. T-cell fraction did not differ between immunotypes IM1 and IM2. Higher tumor T cell infiltration than in uninvolved lung was supported by TCRbeta sequencing.

V lost 3 bases, J lost 0 bases, and 10 bases lay in between. CDR1 and CDR2 from the germline V gene are SGHRS and YFSETQ. This CDR3 is built from 16 residues. Libraries were prepared by immunoSEQ multiplex PCR; TCRdb keeps only in-frame clonotypes and omits some of them. Counted here are around 15,000 clones, around 80% occurring once; the ten biggest clones make up approximately 10%. This clone was observed once. What it binds is not known. The gene calls are TRBV5-1 and TRBJ2-6, with no clear D. Sequencing input: uninvolved lung tissue not adjacent to the tumor. The TCR sequence derives from a human donor with non-small cell lung cancer. CDR3 protein: CASSSTTNSGANVLTF. The CDR3 coding sequence is TGCGCCAGCAGCTCAACCACTAACTCTGGGGCCAACGTCCTGACTTTC.